The entry below describes one T cell receptor beta chain. This sample is drawn from a study of blood T cell repertoires in COVID-19. Study-level information: Recovery among Cohort 3 donors was established by two negative PCRs, clearance, or symptom resolution.

Authors' processing steps: Scientists estimated how many nucleated cells there were by amplifying reference gene primers. The assay was immunoSEQ multiplex PCR, and TCRdb's table has in-frame clones only and misses some. V and J calls and clone size come straight from that table; D and trimming were deduced from the DNA. Of 400,000 or so clones in the sample, 80% to 90% are singletons; the top ten hold approximately 1.9%. Germline assignment: CDR1 GTSNPN and CDR2 SVGIG (reference sequence). Trimming removed 1 base from V and 7 bases from J; junction bases left unmatched: 0. This CDR3 contains 12 residues.

The sequenced sample was PBMCs or T cells enriched from blood (not recorded which). V and J are TRBV30 and TRBJ2-7; 11 bases match TRBD1. The origin of this receptor is a man between 40 and 49 years old in a cohort exposed to, infected with or recovered from COVID-19 (not recorded which). The CDR3 DNA reads as TGTGCCTGGAGTGGGGACAGGGGGGAGCAGTACTTC. The encoded protein is CAWSGDRGEQYF.